These 16 T cell receptor beta chains share one sample of origin, sequenced in a study of blood T cell repertoires in COVID-19. Sequencing used immunoSEQ multiplex PCR; TCRdb keeps in-frame clones, though not all of them. The table records tens of thousands of clones, roughly nine tenths of them present only once. What was sequenced was peripheral blood. The receptors originated from a man older than 75 in a cohort sampled during active COVID-19.

The chain recombines TRBV2 with TRBJ1-1; a weak D match, TRBD1 (6 bases). This CDR3 spans 14 amino acids. V shed 4 bases and J shed 5 bases, with 14 bases lying between them. CDR1 SNHLY and CDR2 FYNNEI come from the germline V gene. This CDR3 is CASSVGGRMTEAFF. The CDR3 nucleotides are TGTGCCAGCAGTGTCGGGGGGCGCATGACTGAAGCTTTCTTT.

This clone was recorded once. V gene TRBV29-1 combines with J gene TRBJ1-4; TRBD1 might be the D (5 bases). V gave up 6 bases and J gave up 3 bases, with 11 bases separating them. CDR1 SQVTM and CDR2 ANQGSEA come from the germline V gene. The length of the CDR3 is 13 residues. This CDR3 is CSVPGPSNEKLFF. The CDR3 DNA follows: TGCAGCGTCCCAGGGCCCTCTAATGAAAAACTGTTTTTT.

This clone appeared a single time. The chain carries TRBV27 and TRBJ2-2; D is perhaps TRBD2 (5 bases). V was shortened by 3 bases and J by 3 bases, with 5 bases between the two germline ends. The germline CDR1 and CDR2 sequences are MNHEY and SMNVEV (reference sequence). The CDR3 consists of 13 residues. The CDR3 sequence is CASSFGDTGELFF. CDR3 nucleotides: TGTGCCAGCAGTTTCGGGGACACCGGGGAGCTGTTTTTT.

The chain is built from TRBV19 and TRBJ1-6; 9 bases fit TRBD1. This CDR3 is built from 18 residues. V was clipped by 7 bases and J by 0 bases; unmatched bases: 10. The germline V gene has CDR1 LNHDA and CDR2 SQIVND (reference sequence). CDR3 amino acids: CASTRDRGGFSYNSPLHF. In DNA form, the CDR3 reads TGTGCCAGTACTCGCGACAGGGGGGGGTTCTCCTATAATTCACCCCTCCACTTT.

The sample holds one count of this clone. This rearrangement joins TRBV6-4 to TRBJ2-7; 12 bases map to TRBD1. V dropped 4 bases and J dropped 9; count of bases not matched to a gene: 10. Germline-derived CDR1 and CDR2 are MRHNA and SNTAGT. This CDR3 contains 15 residues. In nucleotides, the CDR3 is TGTGCCAGCAGTGGGGCGGGACAGGGGGCCTTACGGCAGTACGTC. It encodes CASSGAGQGALRQYV.

This chain joins TRBV19 and TRBJ1-2, with a possible D match to TRBD1 (5 bases). The V gene lost 7 bases and the J gene lost 6 bases, with 18 bases spanning the gap. In germline, CDR1 is LNHDA, CDR2 SQIVND (reference sequence). The CDR3 runs to 14 residues. The CDR3 protein is CASNQIQGRDGYTF. The CDR3 DNA is TGTGCCAGTAACCAGATCCAGGGTAGAGATGGCTACACCTTC.

V is TRBV6-1 and J is TRBJ1-4, with D perhaps TRBD1 (6 bases). In germline, CDR1 is MNHNS, CDR2 SASEGT. Trimming left V 1 base short and J 8 bases short, with 23 bases between. The CDR3 has 18 amino acids. The CDR3 coding sequence is TGTGCCAGCAGTGAAGGTCCGGGGGGCGCAGTCAGGGAAGAAAAACTGTTTTTT. This sequence encodes CASSEGPGGAVREEKLFF.

The chain joins TRBV10-3 to TRBJ2-1, with D possibly being TRBD2 (6 bases). The CDR3 contains 15 residues. Deletions cut 6 bases from V and 0 bases from J, with 12 bases between. CDR1 and CDR2 (germline): ENHRY, SYGVKD. CDR3 nucleotide sequence: TGTGCCATCAGCCGGGACTTCAGCTCCTACAATGAGCAGTTCTTC. Translated: CAISRDFSSYNEQFF.

The rearrangement joins TRBV7-2 to TRBJ2-3; D possibly corresponds to TRBD1 (5 bases). Germline values: CDR1 SGHTA, CDR2 FQGNSA. The CDR3 has 16 amino acids. V lost 0 bases and J lost 2, with 12 bases in between. CDR3 region: CASSLAAQGVTDTQYF. Written as DNA, the CDR3 is TGTGCCAGCAGCTTAGCCGCGCAGGGTGTCACAGATACGCAGTATTTT. Supplemented by reference TRBV7-2 and TRBJ2-3, the full variable domain reads GAGVSQSPSNKVTEKGKDVELRCDPISGHTALYWYRQSLGQGLEFLIYFQGNSAPDKSGLPSDRFSAERTGGSVSTLTIQRTQQEDSAVYLCASSLAAQGVTDTQYFGPGTRLTVL.

The J gene is TRBJ2-1, the V gene TRBV9; D is unclear. Deletions cut 3 bases from V and 4 bases from J, with 14 bases between. Germline-derived CDR1 and CDR2 are SGDLS and YYNGEE. CDR3 length: 15 residues. CDR3 in amino acids: CASSAHPRLYNEQFF. CDR3 bases: TGTGCCAGCAGCGCCCACCCTCGCCTATACAATGAGCAGTTCTTC. Based on the CDR3 plus reference TRBV9 and TRBJ2-1, the full variable domain is DSGVTQTPKHLITATGQRVTLRCSPRSGDLSVYWYQQSLDQGLQFLIQYYNGEERAKGNILERFSAQQFPDLHSELNLSSLELGDSALYFCASSAHPRLYNEQFFGPGTRLTVL.

The chain has TRBV6-1 and TRBJ1-5, with no clear D. V lost 2 bases to trimming and J lost 4 bases, with 9 bases between them. This CDR3 has 14 amino acids. Germline V CDR1 and CDR2: MNHNS, SASEGT. The CDR3 loop reads CASSESSYNQPQHF. In DNA form, the CDR3 reads TGTGCCAGCAGTGAATCGAGTTATAATCAGCCCCAGCATTTT.

V and J are TRBV19 and TRBJ2-3; 13 bases align to TRBD2. After removal of 6 bases from V and 2 bases from J, the junction contained 8 bases not matched to a gene. Germline-derived CDR1 and CDR2 are LNHDA and SQIVND (reference sequence). This CDR3 has 17 amino acids. The CDR3 nucleotides read TGTGCCAGTAGACCGACTAGCGGGGGGCCCCTCACAGATACGCAGTATTTT. Protein product: CASRPTSGGPLTDTQYF.

V is TRBV5-4 and J is TRBJ2-3; D is ambiguous. The CDR3 spans 12 residues. Germline V gene sequence: CDR1 SGHNT, CDR2 YYREEE (reference sequence). Trimming took off 5 bases at V and 6 bases at J, with 10 bases between the two ends. The CDR3 coding sequence is TGTGCCAGCAGATCTTCTTTGGATACGCAGTATTTT. It codes for CASRSSLDTQYF.

V is TRBV6-5 and J is TRBJ2-1; no firm D call. This CDR3 spans 15 amino acids. Germline V gives CDR1 MNHEY, CDR2 SVGAGI. V lost 6 bases and J 0 bases, leaving 12 bases between the germline ends. The CDR3 DNA follows: TGTGCCAGCAGCGTACTCCGCGGCTCCTACAATGAGCAGTTCTTC. This sequence encodes CASSVLRGSYNEQFF.

This sequence joins TRBV28 and TRBJ2-3; 11 bases are a match to TRBD1. The CDR3 runs to 15 residues. Germline assignment: CDR1 MDHEN and CDR2 SYDVKM. V lost 5 bases, J lost 7 bases, and 8 bases stayed unmatched. The chain's CDR3 is CASSRDRGIKNTQYF. CDR3 coding DNA: TGTGCCAGCAGTCGGGACAGGGGGATTAAAAATACGCAGTATTTT. The full variable domain, its missing parts supplied by reference TRBV28 and TRBJ2-3, is DVKVTQSSRYLVKRTGEKVFLECVQDMDHENMFWYRQDPGLGLRLIYFSYDVKMKEKGDIPEGYSVSREKKERFSLILESASTNQTSMYLCASSRDRGIKNTQYFGPGTRLTVL.

V is TRBV6-5 and J is TRBJ2-4, with 13 nucleotides matching TRBD2. Germline CDR1 and CDR2: MNHEY and SVGAGI. The CDR3 is 14 residues long. The V segment lost 6 bases and the J segment 11 bases; nucleotides outside the gene matches: 7. As DNA, the CDR3 is TGTGCCAGCAGACGGACTAGCGGGGGCGTCGTTCAGTACTTC. Amino acids: CASRRTSGGVVQYF.